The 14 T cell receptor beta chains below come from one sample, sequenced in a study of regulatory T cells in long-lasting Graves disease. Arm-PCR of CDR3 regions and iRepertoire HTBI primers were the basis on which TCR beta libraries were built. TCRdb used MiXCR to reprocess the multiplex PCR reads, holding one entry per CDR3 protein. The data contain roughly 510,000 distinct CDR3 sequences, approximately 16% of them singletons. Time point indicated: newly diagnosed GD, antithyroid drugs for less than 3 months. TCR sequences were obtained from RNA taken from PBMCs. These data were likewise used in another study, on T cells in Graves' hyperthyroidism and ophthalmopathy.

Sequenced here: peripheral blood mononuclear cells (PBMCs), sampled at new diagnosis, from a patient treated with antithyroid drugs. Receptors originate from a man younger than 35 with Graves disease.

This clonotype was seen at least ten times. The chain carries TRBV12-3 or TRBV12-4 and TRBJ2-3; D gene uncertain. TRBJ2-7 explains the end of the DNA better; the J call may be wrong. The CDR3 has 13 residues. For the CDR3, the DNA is TGTGCCAGCAGTTTTCGGGTACAGTACGAGCAGTACTTC. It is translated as CASSFRVQYEQYF.

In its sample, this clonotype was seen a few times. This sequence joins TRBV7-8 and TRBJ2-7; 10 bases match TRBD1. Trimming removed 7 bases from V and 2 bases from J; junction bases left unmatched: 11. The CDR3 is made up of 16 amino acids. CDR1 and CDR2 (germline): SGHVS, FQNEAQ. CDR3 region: CASTPPWGQGTYEQYF. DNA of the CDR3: TGTGCCAGCACGCCCCCGTGGGGACAGGGGACCTACGAGCAGTACTTC. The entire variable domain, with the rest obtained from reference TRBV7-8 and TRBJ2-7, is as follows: GAGVSQSPRYKVAKRGQDVALRCDPISGHVSLFWYQQALGQGPEFLTYFQNEAQLDKSGLPSDRFFAERPEGSVSTLKIQRTQQEDSAVYLCASTPPWGQGTYEQYFGPGTRLTVT.

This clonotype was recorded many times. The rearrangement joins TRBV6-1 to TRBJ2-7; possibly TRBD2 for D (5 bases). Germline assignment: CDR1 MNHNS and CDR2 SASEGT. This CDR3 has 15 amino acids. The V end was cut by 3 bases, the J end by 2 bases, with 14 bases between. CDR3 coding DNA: TGTGCCAGCAGTGATAGTCTAGCAGGAACCTACGAGCAGTACTTC. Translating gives CASSDSLAGTYEQYF.

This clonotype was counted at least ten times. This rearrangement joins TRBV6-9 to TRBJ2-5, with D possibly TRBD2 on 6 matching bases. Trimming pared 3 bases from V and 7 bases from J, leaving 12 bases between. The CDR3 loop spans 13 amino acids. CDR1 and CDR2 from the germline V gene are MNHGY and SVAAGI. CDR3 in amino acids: CASSYGAEGTQYF. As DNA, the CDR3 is TGTGCCAGCAGTTACGGGGCGGAGGGGACCCAGTACTTC.

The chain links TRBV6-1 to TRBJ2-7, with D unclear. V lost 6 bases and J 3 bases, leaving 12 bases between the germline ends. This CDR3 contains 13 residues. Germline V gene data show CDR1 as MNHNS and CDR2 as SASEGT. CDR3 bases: TGTGCCAGCAGCAACAGAAAAAACTACGAGCAGTACTTC. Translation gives CASSNRKNYEQYF.

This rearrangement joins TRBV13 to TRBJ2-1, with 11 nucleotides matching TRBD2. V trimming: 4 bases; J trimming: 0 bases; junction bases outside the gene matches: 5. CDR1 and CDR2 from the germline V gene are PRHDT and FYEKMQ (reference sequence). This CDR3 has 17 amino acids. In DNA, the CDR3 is TGTGCCAGCAGCTCCCTAGCGGGAGGCAGCTCCTACAATGAGCAGTTCTTC. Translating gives CASSSLAGGSSYNEQFF.

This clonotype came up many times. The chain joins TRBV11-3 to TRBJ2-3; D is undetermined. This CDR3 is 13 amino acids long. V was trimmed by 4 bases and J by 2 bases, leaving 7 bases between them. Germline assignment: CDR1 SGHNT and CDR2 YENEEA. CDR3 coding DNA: TGTGCCAGCAGCTATGGGCTCACAGATACGCAGTATTTT. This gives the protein CASSYGLTDTQYF.

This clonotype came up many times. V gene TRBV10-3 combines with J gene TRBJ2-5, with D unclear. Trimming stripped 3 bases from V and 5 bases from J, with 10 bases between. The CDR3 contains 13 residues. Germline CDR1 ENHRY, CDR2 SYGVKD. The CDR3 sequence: CAISDQVPETQYF. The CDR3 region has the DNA TGTGCCATCAGTGATCAGGTTCCGGAGACCCAGTACTTC.

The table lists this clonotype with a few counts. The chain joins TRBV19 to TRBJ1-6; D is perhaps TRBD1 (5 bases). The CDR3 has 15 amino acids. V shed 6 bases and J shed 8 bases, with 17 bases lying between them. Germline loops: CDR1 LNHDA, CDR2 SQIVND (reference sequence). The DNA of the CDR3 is TGTGCCAGTAGATGGGGACTGCGCGTTGATTCACCCCTCCACTTT. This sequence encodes CASRWGLRVDSPLHF.

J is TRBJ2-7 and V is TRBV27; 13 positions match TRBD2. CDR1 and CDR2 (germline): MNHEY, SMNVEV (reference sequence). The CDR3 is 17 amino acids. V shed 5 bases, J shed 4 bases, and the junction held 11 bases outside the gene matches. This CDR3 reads CASSIAGTSGIRYEQYF. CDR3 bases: TGTGCCAGCAGTATCGCCGGGACTAGCGGGATAAGGTACGAGCAGTACTTC.

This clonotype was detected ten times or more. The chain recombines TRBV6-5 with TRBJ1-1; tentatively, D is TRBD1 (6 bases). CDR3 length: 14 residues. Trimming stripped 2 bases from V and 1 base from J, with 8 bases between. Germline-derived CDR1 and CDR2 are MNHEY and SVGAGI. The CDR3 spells CASSYGTPNTEAFF. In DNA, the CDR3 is TGTGCCAGCAGTTACGGGACACCGAACACTGAAGCTTTCTTT.

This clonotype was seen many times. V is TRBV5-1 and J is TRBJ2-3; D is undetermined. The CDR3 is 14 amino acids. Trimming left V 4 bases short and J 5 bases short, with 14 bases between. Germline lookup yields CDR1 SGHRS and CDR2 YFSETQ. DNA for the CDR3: TGCGCCAGCAGCACCAACCCGACGGGAGATACGCAGTATTTT. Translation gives CASSTNPTGDTQYF.

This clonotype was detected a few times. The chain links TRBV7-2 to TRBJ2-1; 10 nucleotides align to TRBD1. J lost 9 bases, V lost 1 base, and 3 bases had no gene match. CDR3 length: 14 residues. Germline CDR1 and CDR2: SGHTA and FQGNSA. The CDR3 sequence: CASSLGDRGGEQFF. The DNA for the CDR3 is TGTGCCAGCAGCTTAGGGGACAGGGGTGGTGAGCAGTTCTTC.

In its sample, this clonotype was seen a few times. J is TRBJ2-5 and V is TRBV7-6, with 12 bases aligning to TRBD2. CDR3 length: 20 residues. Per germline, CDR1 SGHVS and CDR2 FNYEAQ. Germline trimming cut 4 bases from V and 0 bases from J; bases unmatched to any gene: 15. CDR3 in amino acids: CASSSTRRASGRVYQETQYF. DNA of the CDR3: TGTGCCAGCAGCTCGACCCGGCGGGCTAGCGGGAGGGTGTACCAAGAGACCCAGTACTTC.